The table lists the clone carrying this T cell receptor (beta chain) with many counts. The antigen remains unidentified. This record belongs to a study of T cells in Graves' hyperthyroidism and ophthalmopathy. The study enrolled patients aged 18 to 65 with newly diagnosed hyperthyroidism of under 2 months' duration. Thyroid ultrasound and orbital computed tomography, with clinical symptoms and serum thyroxine and TRAb, informed diagnoses. Fresh peripheral blood, 8 to 10 ml, was the source of the PBMCs. General study points: Stable hyperthyroidism was separated from ophthalmopathy by a model based on 13 V-J features.

Authors of the study amplified TCR beta CDR3 regions from RNA transcripts. RT-PCR in the first round (using the HTBI primer set) targeted the TCR CDR3. From the multiplex PCR reads, TCRdb called clonotypes with MiXCR, one entry per CDR3 protein. The data show hundreds of thousands of distinct CDR3 sequences, with less than 15% seen just once and approximately 15% held by the top ten. Trimming left V 6 bases short and J 10 bases short, with 19 bases between. CDR3 length: 15 amino acids. Germline CDR1 MNHNS, CDR2 SASEGT. The sample consisted of blood. The receptor was isolated from a woman aged 40 to 50 with Graves' hyperthyroidism. V is TRBV6-1 and J is TRBJ1-6, with D perhaps matching TRBD1 (5 bases). CDR3 DNA: TGTGCCAGCAGCCCGGACACGACAATTAGGTCACCCCTCCACTTT. This encodes CASSPDTTIRSPLHF.